This TCR beta chain was found in a study of blood T cell repertoires in COVID-19 (dated by TCRdb to the early 2020s). Describing the broader study: Samples covering the acute and convalescent phases of COVID-19 were provided by collaborators in the United States, Italy and Spain. The material from the prospective study consisted of cDNA or gDNA derived from T cells, B-cell-depleted T cells, or PBMCs. The dataset comprised deeply sampled blood TCRbeta repertoires from subjects exposed to, actively infected with, or recovered from COVID-19. The repertoires were made available in a free public database intended to serve as a resource for research on the immune response to SARS-CoV-2. The samples were drawn from the first 160 participants of the ongoing ImmuneRACE study and from 1,254 subjects provided by 6 global collaborators. Nearly every sample came with metadata listing a de-identified subject ID, COVID-19 status, age in years and sex. Where available, HLA class I and class II types were taken from metadata supplied by the sample provider and were not determined by assay-based typing.

The collaborating institutions used their own protocols to collect whole blood in K2EDTA tubes. For TCRbeta analysis, collaborator samples were shipped as frozen whole blood, as isolated PBMCs, or as DNA extracted from either sample type. The CDR3 sequence holds 17 residues, the cysteine and phenylalanine included. Only the CDR3 portion is preserved as DNA: 51 bases, with reading frame beginning at the first base. In the germline V gene (reference sequence), CDR1 corresponds to SGHNT and CDR2 to YYREEE. V loses 4 bases at its end and J loses 5 bases; junction bases beyond the gene matches: 15. To note about this clone: Its specific antigen is unknown. Per-base qualities were not stored, and no clone one base away is much larger.

TCRbeta CDR3 regions were amplified from genomic DNA by means of the immunoSEQ Assay, a bias-controlled multiplex PCR. Regarding the original processing steps: Nucleated cell counts per sample were estimated from amplification of reference gene primers within the assay. Sequence reads were collapsed and filtered to measure the absolute abundance of every unique TCRbeta CDR3 rearrangement. For each sample, productive Simpson clonality was calculated as the square root of Simpson's diversity index over productive rearrangements. This immuneACCESS table, as held by TCRdb, lists in-frame sequences with V and J called but not all clones. Of the missing ones, under half trace to an unresolved V gene in checked studies; the others have no known cause. The V and J calls and the clone size are those of that table, but D and trimming were determined from the DNA. The sample records 130,000 or so clones, about 89% of which are singletons. In total, the top ten clones hold roughly 18% of the sample.

Broad study findings and their caveats: Clinical and demographic metadata were provided uncurated, with the amount varying by source and participant.

Sequenced input: peripheral blood. The receptor's source is a man in his fifties with active or convalescent COVID-19. Recombination joined TRBV5-4 with TRBJ2-7, with 10 central nucleotides matching TRBD2. The nucleotides are TGTGCCAGCAGCCCCGGACTAGCGGAGGTCCCTATCCACGAGCAGTACTTC. The translation is CASSPGLAEVPIHEQYF.